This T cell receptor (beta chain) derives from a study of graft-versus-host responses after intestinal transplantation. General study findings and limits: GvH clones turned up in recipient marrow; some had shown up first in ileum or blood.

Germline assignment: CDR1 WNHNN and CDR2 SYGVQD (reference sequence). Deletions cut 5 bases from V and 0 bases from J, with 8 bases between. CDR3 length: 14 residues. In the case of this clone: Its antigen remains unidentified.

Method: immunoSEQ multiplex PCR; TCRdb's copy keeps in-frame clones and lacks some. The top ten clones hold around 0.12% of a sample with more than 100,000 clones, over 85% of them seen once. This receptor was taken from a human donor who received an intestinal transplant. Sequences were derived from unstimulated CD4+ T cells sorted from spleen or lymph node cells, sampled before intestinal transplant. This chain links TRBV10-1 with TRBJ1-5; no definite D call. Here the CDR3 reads CASSTSYSNQPQHF. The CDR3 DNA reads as TGCGCCAGCAGTACATCGTATAGCAATCAGCCCCAGCATTTT.